This T cell receptor beta chain was profiled in a study of CD8 T cells in Susac syndrome. Study overall: Blood was drawn from Susac syndrome patients while they were therapy-naive, on corticosteroids, or on intravenous immunoglobulin alone.

Trimming removed 3 bases at V and 2 bases at J, with 8 bases between. CDR1 is SGHDT, CDR2 YYEEEE, per germline. The CDR3 length is 13 residues. Random hexamers were used to reverse transcribe about 0.5 to 1 ug of RNA. The amplification used immunoSEQ multiplex PCR on TCR beta CDR3; it spanned 54 Vbeta and 13 Jbeta. TCRdb re-called the immunoSEQ multiplex PCR reads with MiXCR, one entry per CDR3 protein. The top ten clones hold approximately 0.086% of a sample with 150,000 to 200,000 distinct CDR3 sequences, 91% of them seen once. Each Susac syndrome patient had definite or probable disease by recently defined criteria. The TEMRA cells underwent FACS enrichment, while the CD8+ and CD4+ T cells underwent negative isolation.

The chain recombines TRBV5-6 with TRBJ2-5; D ambiguous. The source is a human donor with Susac syndrome. Sequencing was carried out using CD4+ T cells from PBMCs. CDR3 bases: TGTGCCAGCAGCTACGTGGTGCAAGAGACCCAGTACTTC. Its translation is CASSYVVQETQYF.